One and the same sample provided the 22 T cell receptor beta chains below, sequenced in a study of cytomegalovirus exposure and HLA in healthy donors. Sequenced by immunoSEQ multiplex PCR; TCRdb stores in-frame clones only, minus some. The sample shows 150,000 to 160,000 clones, 86% of them seen only once. The sample was PBMCs. The receptor set was obtained from a man aged 18 to 30 in good health and CMV-seropositive.

J is TRBJ2-6 and V is TRBV19; 8 nucleotides match TRBD1. This CDR3 spans 17 amino acids. Germline lookup yields CDR1 LNHDA and CDR2 SQIVND (reference sequence). V lost 4 bases to trimming and J lost 0 bases; unmatched junction nucleotides: 5. CDR3 protein: CASSRGQGGSGANVLTF. CDR3 sequence (DNA): TGTGCCAGTAGTAGAGGACAGGGAGGCTCTGGGGCCAACGTCCTGACTTTC.

The J gene is TRBJ2-7, the V gene TRBV6-5; TRBD2 might be the D (6 bases). The CDR3 is 13 amino acids. From germline, CDR1 is MNHEY and CDR2 SVGAGI. Trimming pared 4 bases from V and 5 bases from J, leaving 12 bases between. The CDR3: CASSLASGDEQYF. DNA of the CDR3: TGTGCCAGCAGTTTAGCATCGGGAGACGAGCAGTACTTC.

The chain is built from TRBV5-1 and TRBJ2-1, with D tentatively TRBD2 (5 bases). V shed 0 bases and J shed 10 bases, with 17 bases lying between them. The CDR3 loop spans 15 amino acids. The germline V gene has CDR1 SGHRS and CDR2 YFSETQ. The CDR3 DNA follows: TGCGCCAGCAGCTTGGCCGGGAACAGCGATAGGGAGCAGTTCTTC. This translates into CASSLAGNSDREQFF.

V is TRBV27 and J is TRBJ2-7; 14 nucleotides agree with TRBD2. Germline V CDR1 and CDR2: MNHEY, SMNVEV (reference sequence). This CDR3 is built from 14 residues. With 6 bases clipped from V and 4 bases from J, the junction kept 2 bases outside the gene matches. The chain's CDR3 is CASRWTSGGYEQYF. DNA for the CDR3: TGTGCCAGCAGGTGGACTAGCGGGGGGTACGAGCAGTACTTC.

V usage is TRBV30 and J usage is TRBJ1-1; no definite D call. The CDR3 consists of 13 residues. The V end lost 0 bases, the J end lost 1 base, and 6 bases lay between the germline ends. Germline CDR1 GTSNPN, CDR2 SVGIG (reference sequence). The CDR3 DNA reads TGTGCCTGGAGTGTATACAGGAACACTGAAGCTTTCTTT. The encoded protein is CAWSVYRNTEAFF. The full variable domain, its missing parts supplied by reference TRBV30 and TRBJ1-1, is SQTIHQWPATLVQPVGSPLSLECTVEGTSNPNLYWYRQAAGRGLQLLFYSVGIGQISSEVPQNLSASRPQDRQFILSSKKLLLSDSGFYLCAWSVYRNTEAFFGQGTRLTVV.

The CDR3 DNA is TGTGCCAGCAGCCCCACTAGCGGGAGGCACAATGAGCAGTTCTTC. It specifies CASSPTSGRHNEQFF. The chain couples TRBV9 to TRBJ2-1; 12 bases are a match to TRBD2. After removal of 4 bases from V and 5 bases from J, the junction contained 4 bases not matched to a gene. This CDR3 comprises 15 residues. CDR1 and CDR2 (germline): SGDLS, YYNGEE.

This sequence joins TRBV18 and TRBJ2-1; 8 positions agree with TRBD2. Trimming cost V 0 bases and J 9 bases; bases outside gene matches: 4. Per the germline V gene, CDR1 is KGHSH and CDR2 is LQKENI. The CDR3 extends over 14 amino acids. In DNA form, the CDR3 reads TGTGCCAGCTCACCACCCGGGGGGGTTGGTGAGCAGTTCTTC. Residues: CASSPPGGVGEQFF.

The genes are TRBV29-1 and TRBJ2-7; 10 bases fit TRBD2. From germline, CDR1 is SQVTM and CDR2 ANQGSEA. The trim removed 7 bases at V and 5 bases at J, leaving 14 bases unmatched. The CDR3 covers 15 residues. CDR3 residues: CSAEVFSGRSNEQYF. The DNA of the CDR3 is TGCAGCGCTGAGGTCTTTAGCGGGAGGTCCAACGAGCAGTACTTC.

V and J are TRBV5-1 and TRBJ2-7; 7 bases align to TRBD2. Trimming took 4 bases from V and 2 from J; bases not matched to a gene: 9. The germline V gene encodes CDR1 SGHRS and CDR2 YFSETQ. The CDR3 runs 15 residues. Here the CDR3 DNA reads TGCGCCAGCAGCCCTTCCCCGCGGGGGACCTACGAGCAGTACTTC. Translating it yields CASSPSPRGTYEQYF.

The chain couples TRBV5-1 to TRBJ1-1, with TRBD1 matching 9 bases. CDR3 length: 14 residues. CDR1 is SGHRS and CDR2 is YFSETQ in the germline V gene. Trimming cost V 4 bases and J 1 base; bases outside gene matches: 2. This CDR3 reads CASSAQGANTEAFF. The CDR3 coding sequence is TGCGCCAGCAGCGCACAGGGGGCGAACACTGAAGCTTTCTTT. The full variable domain, its missing parts supplied by reference TRBV5-1 and TRBJ1-1, is KAGVTQTPRYLIKTRGQQVTLSCSPISGHRSVSWYQQTPGQGLQFLFEYFSETQRNKGNFPGRFSGRQFSNSRSEMNVSTLELGDSALYLCASSAQGANTEAFFGQGTRLTVV.

The genes are TRBV6-1 and TRBJ1-4, with 7 bases identical to TRBD1. The length of the CDR3 is 16 residues. The germline CDR1 and CDR2 sequences are MNHNS and SASEGT. V was clipped by 6 bases and J by 13 bases; unmatched bases: 20. DNA of the CDR3: TGTGCCAGCAGAGAAAGGCTAGGGACAGCTACCCAGGGACTGTTTTTT. Its translation is CASRERLGTATQGLFF.

The gene calls are TRBV5-6 and TRBJ2-1; 7 bases map to TRBD1. The germline V gene encodes CDR1 SGHDT and CDR2 YYEEEE. The ends lost 3 bases at V and 15 bases at J; junction bases unmatched: 9. CDR3 length: 12 amino acids. CDR3 residues: CASSYGTEAPFF. CDR3 coding DNA: TGTGCCAGCAGCTACGGGACAGAGGCTCCGTTCTTC.

The V and J genes are TRBV4-3 and TRBJ1-1; D not certain. V was trimmed by 1 base and J by 1 base, leaving 7 bases between them. The CDR3 has 14 amino acids. Germline assignment: CDR1 LGHNA and CDR2 YSLEER. CDR3 DNA sequence: TGCGCCAGCAGCCAAGTCGTACAGAACACTGAAGCTTTCTTT. Its translation: CASSQVVQNTEAFF.

This clone has just one count. The chain joins TRBV9 to TRBJ2-1; 9 bases line up with TRBD2. Germline CDR1 reads SGDLS; CDR2 reads YYNGEE. The length of the CDR3 is 16 residues. The V segment lost 5 bases and the J segment 6 bases; nucleotides outside the gene matches: 12. This chain's CDR3 is CASSGWGASGTNEQFF. The CDR3, as DNA: TGTGCCAGCAGTGGATGGGGGGCTAGCGGGACCAATGAGCAGTTCTTC. The full variable domain, in which reference TRBV9 and TRBJ2-1 provide the parts outside the CDR3, is DSGVTQTPKHLITATGQRVTLRCSPRSGDLSVYWYQQSLDQGLQFLIQYYNGEERAKGNILERFSAQQFPDLHSELNLSSLELGDSALYFCASSGWGASGTNEQFFGPGTRLTVL.

The chain recombines TRBV7-2 with TRBJ2-1; 7 nucleotides line up with TRBD1. The CDR3 has 15 residues. V trimming: 5 bases; J trimming: 0 bases; junction bases outside the gene matches: 4. Looked up from germline, CDR1 is SGHTA and CDR2 is FQGNSA. The DNA for the CDR3 is TGTGCCAGCAGCACTCCAGGGGGCTCCTACAATGAGCAGTTCTTC. Protein sequence: CASSTPGGSYNEQFF. Looking up the rest from reference TRBV7-2 and TRBJ2-1 gives the full variable domain: GAGVSQSPSNKVTEKGKDVELRCDPISGHTALYWYRQSLGQGLEFLIYFQGNSAPDKSGLPSDRFSAERTGGSVSTLTIQRTQQEDSAVYLCASSTPGGSYNEQFFGPGTRLTVL.

This rearrangement joins TRBV6-1 to TRBJ1-1, with D unclear. CDR3 length: 13 amino acids. Germline loops: CDR1 MNHNS, CDR2 SASEGT. Trimming shortened V by 7 bases and J by 3 bases, and 12 bases separated the two germline ends. DNA of the CDR3: TGTGCCAGCACGGCAGGCTACGACACTGAAGCTTTCTTT. It codes for CASTAGYDTEAFF.

V usage is TRBV4-1 and J usage is TRBJ2-1; D is unresolved. Germline loops: CDR1 MGHRA, CDR2 YSYEKL. This CDR3 is built from 16 residues. Between the trimmed V and J ends, which lost 2 bases and 0 bases, there was a span of 11 bases. The CDR3 sequence is CASSQPQTRSYNEQFF. CDR3 DNA sequence: TGCGCCAGCAGCCAACCCCAGACTCGCTCCTACAATGAGCAGTTCTTC.

This clone has more than one count but fewer than ten. The rearrangement links TRBV6-4 to TRBJ2-3, with 11 bases fitting TRBD2. The CDR3 length is 15 residues. The germline V gene encodes CDR1 MRHNA and CDR2 SNTAGT. V lost 0 bases, J lost 4 bases, and 0 bases stayed unmatched. Here the CDR3 DNA reads TGTGCCAGCAGTGACTCTAGCGGGAGGGCAGATACGCAGTATTTT. Protein: CASSDSSGRADTQYF.

Here the CDR3 DNA reads TGTGCCACCAGCCGGACACACAACACCGGGGAGCTGTTTTTT. It codes for CATSRTHNTGELFF. This rearrangement joins TRBV15 to TRBJ2-2, with D possibly TRBD1 on 5 matching bases. This CDR3 contains 14 residues. Germline V gives CDR1 LNHNV, CDR2 YYDKDF (reference sequence). Trimming cost V 5 bases and J 2 bases, with 9 bases left between them.

The chain uses TRBV15 and TRBJ2-7; D ambiguous. The CDR3 totals 14 residues. V was trimmed by 5 bases and J by 3 bases, leaving 14 bases between them. Per the germline V gene, CDR1 is LNHNV and CDR2 is YYDKDF (reference sequence). The CDR3 DNA follows: TGTGCCACCAGCCCTGACAATCATCTCTACGAGCAGTACTTC. Translation: CATSPDNHLYEQYF.

The V and J genes are TRBV25-1 and TRBJ2-7; 7 bases agree with TRBD1. Per germline, CDR1 MGHDK and CDR2 SYGVNS. The CDR3 covers 14 residues. Unmatched junction bases numbered 3, after V lost 4 bases and J lost 0 bases. The DNA for the CDR3 is TGTGCCAGCAGTGGGCCAGGGGGCTCCTACGAGCAGTACTTC. Translating gives CASSGPGGSYEQYF.

For the CDR3, the DNA is TGTGCCTGGAGTGTCGGCACTGAAGCTTTCTTT. Its protein product is CAWSVGTEAFF. The chain joins TRBV30 to TRBJ1-1; D remains ambiguous. Germline loops: CDR1 GTSNPN, CDR2 SVGIG (reference sequence). The CDR3 contains 11 residues. Trimming took 0 bases from V and 4 from J, leaving 3 bases between them.